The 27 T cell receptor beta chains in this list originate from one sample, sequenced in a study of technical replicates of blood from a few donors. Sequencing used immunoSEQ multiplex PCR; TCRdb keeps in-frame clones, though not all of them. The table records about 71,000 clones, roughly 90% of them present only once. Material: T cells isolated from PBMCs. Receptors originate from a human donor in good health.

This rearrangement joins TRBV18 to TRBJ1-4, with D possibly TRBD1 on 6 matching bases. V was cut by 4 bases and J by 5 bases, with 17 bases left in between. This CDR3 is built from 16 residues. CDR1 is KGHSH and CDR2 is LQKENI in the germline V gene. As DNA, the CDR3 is TGTGCCAGCTCACGATCTCTGGACAGTTCGAATGAAAAACTGTTTTTT. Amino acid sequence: CASSRSLDSSNEKLFF.

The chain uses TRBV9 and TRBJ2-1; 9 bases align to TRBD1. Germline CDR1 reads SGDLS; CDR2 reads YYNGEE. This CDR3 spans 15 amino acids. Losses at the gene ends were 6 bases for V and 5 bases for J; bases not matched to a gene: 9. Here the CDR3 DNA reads TGTGCCAGCATCCTACCGGGACAGGGAAACAATGAGCAGTTCTTC. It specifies CASILPGQGNNEQFF.

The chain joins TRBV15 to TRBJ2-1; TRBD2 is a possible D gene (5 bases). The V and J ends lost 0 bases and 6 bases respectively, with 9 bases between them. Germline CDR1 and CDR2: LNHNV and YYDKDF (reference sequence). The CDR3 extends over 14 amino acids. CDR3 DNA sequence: TGTGCCACCAGCAGAGATATCGGGGTCAATGAGCAGTTCTTC. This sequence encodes CATSRDIGVNEQFF.

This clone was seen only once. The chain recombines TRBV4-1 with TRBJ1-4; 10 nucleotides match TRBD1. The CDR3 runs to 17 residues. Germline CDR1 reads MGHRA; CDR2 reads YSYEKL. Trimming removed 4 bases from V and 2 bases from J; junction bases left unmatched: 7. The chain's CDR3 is CASSPGTGERTNEKLFF. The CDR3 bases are TGCGCCAGCAGCCCAGGGACAGGGGAACGGACTAATGAAAAACTGTTTTTT.

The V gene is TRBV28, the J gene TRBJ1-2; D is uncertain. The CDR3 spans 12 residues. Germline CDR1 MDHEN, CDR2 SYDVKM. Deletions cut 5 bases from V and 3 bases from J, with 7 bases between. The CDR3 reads CASSPLYYGYTF. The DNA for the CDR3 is TGTGCCAGCAGTCCCCTCTACTATGGCTACACCTTC.

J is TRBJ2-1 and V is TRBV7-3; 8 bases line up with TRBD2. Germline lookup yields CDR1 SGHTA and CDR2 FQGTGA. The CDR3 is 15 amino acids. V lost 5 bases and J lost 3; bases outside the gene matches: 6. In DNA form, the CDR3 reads TGTGCCAGCAGCAGCGCGGGACTAGACTACAATGAGCAGTTCTTC. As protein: CASSSAGLDYNEQFF.

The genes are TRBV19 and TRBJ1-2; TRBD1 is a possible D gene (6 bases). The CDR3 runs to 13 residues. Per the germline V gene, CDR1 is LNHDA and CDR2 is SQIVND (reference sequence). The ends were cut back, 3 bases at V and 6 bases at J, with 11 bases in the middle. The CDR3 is CASSIWGPDGYTF. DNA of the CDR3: TGTGCCAGTAGTATCTGGGGGCCAGATGGCTACACCTTC.

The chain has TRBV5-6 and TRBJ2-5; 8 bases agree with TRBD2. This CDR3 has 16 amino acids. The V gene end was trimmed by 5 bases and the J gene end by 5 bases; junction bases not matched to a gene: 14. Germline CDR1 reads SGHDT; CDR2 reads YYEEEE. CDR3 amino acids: CASRPGLALSTETQYF. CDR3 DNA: TGTGCCAGCAGACCAGGACTAGCTCTTTCGACGGAGACCCAGTACTTC. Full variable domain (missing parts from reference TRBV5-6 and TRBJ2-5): DAGVTQSPTHLIKTRGQQVTLRCSPKSGHDTVSWYQQALGQGPQFIFQYYEEEERQRGNFPDRFSGHQFPNYSSELNVNALLLGDSALYLCASRPGLALSTETQYFGPGTRLLVL.

CDR3 sequence (DNA): TGTGCCAGCACTGACAGGGGTTACTACGAGCAGTACTTC. Its protein is CASTDRGYYEQYF. The J gene is TRBJ2-7, the V gene TRBV19; the match to TRBD1 covers 8 bases. This CDR3 has 13 residues. CDR1 and CDR2 (germline): LNHDA, SQIVND (reference sequence). The V segment lost 9 bases and the J segment 3 bases; nucleotides outside the gene matches: 7.

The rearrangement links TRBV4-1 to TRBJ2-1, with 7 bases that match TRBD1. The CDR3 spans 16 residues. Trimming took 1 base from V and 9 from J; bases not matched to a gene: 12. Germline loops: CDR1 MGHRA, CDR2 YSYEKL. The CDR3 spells CASSQASGQIVGEQFF. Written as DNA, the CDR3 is TGCGCCAGCAGCCAAGCGTCGGGACAGATAGTAGGTGAGCAGTTCTTC.

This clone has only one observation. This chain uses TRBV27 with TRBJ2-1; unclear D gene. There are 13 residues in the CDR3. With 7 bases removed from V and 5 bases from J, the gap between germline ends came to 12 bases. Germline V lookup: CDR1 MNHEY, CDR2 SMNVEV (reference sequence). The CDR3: CASMVSRHNEQFF. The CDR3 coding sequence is TGTGCCAGCATGGTTTCTAGACACAATGAGCAGTTCTTC.

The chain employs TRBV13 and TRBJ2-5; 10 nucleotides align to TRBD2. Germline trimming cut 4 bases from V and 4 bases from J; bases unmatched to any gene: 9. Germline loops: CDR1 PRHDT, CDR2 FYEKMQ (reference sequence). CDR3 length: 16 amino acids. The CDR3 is CASSSGSGREPETQYF. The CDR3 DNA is TGTGCCAGCAGCTCTGGGAGCGGGAGGGAACCAGAGACCCAGTACTTC.

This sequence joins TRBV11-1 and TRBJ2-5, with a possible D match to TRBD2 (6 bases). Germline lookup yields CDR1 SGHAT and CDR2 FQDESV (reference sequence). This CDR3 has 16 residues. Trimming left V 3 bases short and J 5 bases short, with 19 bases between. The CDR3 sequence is CASSFSFGPRGETQYF. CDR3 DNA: TGTGCCAGCAGCTTCTCTTTCGGTCCCCGGGGGGAGACCCAGTACTTC.

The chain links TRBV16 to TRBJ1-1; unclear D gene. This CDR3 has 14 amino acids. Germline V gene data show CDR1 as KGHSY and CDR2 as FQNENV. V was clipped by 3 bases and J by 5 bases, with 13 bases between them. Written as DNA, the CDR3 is TGTGCCAGCAGCCAGACCATTACCGGGACTGAAGCTTTCTTT. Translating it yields CASSQTITGTEAFF.

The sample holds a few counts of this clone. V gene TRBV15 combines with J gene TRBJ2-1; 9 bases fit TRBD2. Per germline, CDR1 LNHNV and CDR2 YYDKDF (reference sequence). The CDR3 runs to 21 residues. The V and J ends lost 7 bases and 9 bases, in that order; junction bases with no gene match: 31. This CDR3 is CATTLRSGDGRAGGPRVEQFF. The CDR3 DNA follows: TGTGCCACCACCCTTCGGTCTGGGGACGGAAGGGCGGGAGGGCCACGCGTTGAGCAGTTCTTC. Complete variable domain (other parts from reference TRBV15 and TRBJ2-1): DAMVIQNPRYQVTQFGKPVTLSCSQTLNHNVMYWYQQKSSQAPKLLFHYYDKDFNNEADTPDNFQSRRPNTSFCFLDIRSPGLGDTAMYLCATTLRSGDGRAGGPRVEQFFGPGTRLTVL.

The CDR3 reads CASSSGLAGGGIYEQYF. The CDR3 nucleotides are TGTGCCAGCAGCTCGGGACTAGCGGGAGGGGGAATTTACGAGCAGTACTTC. The chain uses TRBV5-4 and TRBJ2-7; TRBD2 aligns across 16 bases. Germline V gene data show CDR1 as SGHNT and CDR2 as YYREEE (reference sequence). V lost 3 bases, J lost 4 bases, and 7 bases stayed unmatched. This CDR3 comprises 17 residues.

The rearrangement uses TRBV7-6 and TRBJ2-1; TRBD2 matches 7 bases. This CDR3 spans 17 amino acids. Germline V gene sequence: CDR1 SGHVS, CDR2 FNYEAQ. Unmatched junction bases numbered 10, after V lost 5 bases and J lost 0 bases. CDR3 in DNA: TGTGCCAGCAGCCCTCGAGTCCAGCGGGACTCCTACAATGAGCAGTTCTTC. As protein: CASSPRVQRDSYNEQFF.

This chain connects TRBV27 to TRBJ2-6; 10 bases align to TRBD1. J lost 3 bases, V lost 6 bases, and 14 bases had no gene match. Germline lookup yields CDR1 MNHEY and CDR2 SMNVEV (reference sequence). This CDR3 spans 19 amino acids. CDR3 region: CASSLSEGQGTSGANVLTF. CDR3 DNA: TGTGCCAGCAGCCTAAGCGAGGGACAGGGGACGAGTGGGGCCAACGTCCTGACTTTC.

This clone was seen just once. CDR3 residues: CASSLGGGPGNEQFF. In DNA, the CDR3 is TGCGCCAGCAGCTTGGGAGGGGGACCTGGGAATGAGCAGTTCTTC. The chain employs TRBV5-1 and TRBJ2-1; tentatively, D is TRBD1 (6 bases). Germline V CDR1 and CDR2: SGHRS, YFSETQ. The CDR3 is 15 amino acids. Trimming pared 0 bases from V and 7 bases from J, leaving 14 bases between.

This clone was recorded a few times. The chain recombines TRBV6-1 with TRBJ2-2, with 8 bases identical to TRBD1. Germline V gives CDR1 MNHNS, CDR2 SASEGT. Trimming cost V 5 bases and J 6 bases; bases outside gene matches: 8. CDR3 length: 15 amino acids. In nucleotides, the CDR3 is TGTGCCAGCAGTCTAGCAGGGGGCTTTGCCGGGGAGCTGTTTTTT. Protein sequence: CASSLAGGFAGELFF.

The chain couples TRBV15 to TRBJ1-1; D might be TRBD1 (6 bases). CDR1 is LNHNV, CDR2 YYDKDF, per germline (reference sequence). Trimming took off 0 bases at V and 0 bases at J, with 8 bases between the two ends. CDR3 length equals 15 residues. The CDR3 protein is CATSRETGMNTEAFF. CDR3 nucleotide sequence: TGTGCCACCAGCAGAGAAACAGGGATGAACACTGAAGCTTTCTTT.

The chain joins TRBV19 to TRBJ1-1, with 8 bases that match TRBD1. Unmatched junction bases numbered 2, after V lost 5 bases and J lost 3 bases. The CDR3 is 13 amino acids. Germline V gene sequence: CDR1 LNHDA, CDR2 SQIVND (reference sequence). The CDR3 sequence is CASSEQGDTEAFF. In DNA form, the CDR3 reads TGTGCCAGTAGTGAACAGGGGGACACTGAAGCTTTCTTT.

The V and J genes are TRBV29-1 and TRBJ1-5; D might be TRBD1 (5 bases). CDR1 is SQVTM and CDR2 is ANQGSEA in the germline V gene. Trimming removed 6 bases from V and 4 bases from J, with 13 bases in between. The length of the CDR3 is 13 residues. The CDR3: CSVQDGGNQPQHF. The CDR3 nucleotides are TGCAGCGTACAGGACGGGGGGAATCAGCCCCAGCATTTT. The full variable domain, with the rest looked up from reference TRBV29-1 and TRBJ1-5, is SAVISQKPSRDICQRGTSLTIQCQVDSQVTMMFWYRQQPGQSLTLIATANQGSEATYESGFVIDKFPISRPNLTFSTLTVSNMSPEDSSIYLCSVQDGGNQPQHFGDGTRLSIL.

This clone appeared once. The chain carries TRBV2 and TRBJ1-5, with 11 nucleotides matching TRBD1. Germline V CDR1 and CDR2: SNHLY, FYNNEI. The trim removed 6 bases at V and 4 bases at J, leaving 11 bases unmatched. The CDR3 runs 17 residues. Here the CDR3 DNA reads TGTGCCAGCAGGGAGAGGACAGGGGGCTGGAGTAATCAGCCCCAGCATTTT. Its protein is CASRERTGGWSNQPQHF. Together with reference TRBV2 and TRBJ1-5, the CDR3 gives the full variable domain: EPEVTQTPSHQVTQMGQEVILRCVPISNHLYFYWYRQILGQKVEFLVSFYNNEISEKSEIFDDQFSVERPDGSNFTLKIRSTKLEDSAMYFCASRERTGGWSNQPQHFGDGTRLSIL.

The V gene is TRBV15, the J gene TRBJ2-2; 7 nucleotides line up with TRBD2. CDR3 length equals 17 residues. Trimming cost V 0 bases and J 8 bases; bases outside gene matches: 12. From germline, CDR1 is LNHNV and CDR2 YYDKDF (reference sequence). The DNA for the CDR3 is TGTGCCACCAGCAGAGATAGGGGACTAATTATGACTGGGGAGCTGTTTTTT. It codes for CATSRDRGLIMTGELFF. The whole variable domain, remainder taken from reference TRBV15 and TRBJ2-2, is DAMVIQNPRYQVTQFGKPVTLSCSQTLNHNVMYWYQQKSSQAPKLLFHYYDKDFNNEADTPDNFQSRRPNTSFCFLDIRSPGLGDTAMYLCATSRDRGLIMTGELFFGEGSRLTVL.

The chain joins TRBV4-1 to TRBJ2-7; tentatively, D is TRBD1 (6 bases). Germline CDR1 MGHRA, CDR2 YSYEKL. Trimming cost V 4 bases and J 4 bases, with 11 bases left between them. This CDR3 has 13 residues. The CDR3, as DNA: TGCGCCAGCAGCCGACAACAGGGTTACGAGCAGTACTTC. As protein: CASSRQQGYEQYF.

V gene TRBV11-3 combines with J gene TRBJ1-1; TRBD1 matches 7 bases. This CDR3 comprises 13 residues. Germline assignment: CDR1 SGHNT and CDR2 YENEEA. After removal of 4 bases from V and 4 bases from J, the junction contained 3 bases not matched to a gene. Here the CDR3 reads CASSSPGGTEAFF. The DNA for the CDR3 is TGTGCCAGCAGCTCTCCAGGGGGCACTGAAGCTTTCTTT.